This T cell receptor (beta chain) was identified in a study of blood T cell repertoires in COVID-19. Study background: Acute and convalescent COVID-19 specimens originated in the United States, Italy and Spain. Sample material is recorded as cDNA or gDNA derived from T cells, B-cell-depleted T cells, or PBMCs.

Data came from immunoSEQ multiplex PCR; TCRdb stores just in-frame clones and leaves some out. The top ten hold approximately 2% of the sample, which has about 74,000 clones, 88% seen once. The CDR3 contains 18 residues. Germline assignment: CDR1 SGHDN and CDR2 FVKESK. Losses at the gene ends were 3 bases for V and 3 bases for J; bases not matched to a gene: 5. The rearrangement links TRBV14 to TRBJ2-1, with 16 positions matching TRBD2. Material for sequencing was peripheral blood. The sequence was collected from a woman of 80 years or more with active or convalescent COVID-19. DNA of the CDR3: TGTGCCAGCAGCCAGGGACTAGCGGGGGGGCTCTTCTACAATGAGCAGTTCTTC. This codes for CASSQGLAGGLFYNEQFF.